Listed below are T cell receptor beta chains from one sample, sequenced in a study of T cell responses to AZD1222 COVID-19 vaccine. Clones were read by immunoSEQ multiplex PCR, and TCRdb kept only the in-frame ones, dropping some. This sample has 150,000 or so clones, with over 80% found just once. The sequencing here drew on peripheral blood, taken 28 days after the second AZD1222 dose. The source of these receptors is an adult who received the AZD1222 COVID-19 vaccine. Each CDR3 is given with its conserved first and last residue. D genes are given only for firm matches. Expanded clones are given a class, and other clones once, few, many or no size at all.

. | . | 16 | TRBJ2-1 | TRBV4-1 | TGCGCCAGCAGCCAAGTCGTAGGGACCACCTACAATGAGCAGTTCTTC | CASSQVVGTTYNEQFF
. | . | 16 | TRBJ2-1 | TRBV11-2 | TGTGCCAGCAGCTTAGTTGGTGGGAGATTTAGCAATGAGCAGTTCTTC | CASSLVGGRFSNEQFF
. | . | 15 | TRBJ2-7 | TRBV7-9 | TGTGCCAGCAGTTCCGGGACCTCCTGGGGATACGAGCAGTACTTC | CASSSGTSWGYEQYF
. | . | 16 | TRBJ1-1 | TRBV6-2/TRBV6-3 | TGTGCCAGCAGTCCGGGACAATTCGTCCTAGGCACTGAAGCTTTCTTT | CASSPGQFVLGTEAFF
. | . | 17 | TRBJ2-1 | TRBV19 | TGTGCCAGTACCCGATTATTCCGGGACTTAACAGGGAATGAGCAGTTCTTC | CASTRLFRDLTGNEQFF
. | . | 12 | TRBJ2-1 | TRBV11-2 | TGTGCCAGCGTACGGGACGGGAATGAGCAGTTCTTC | CASVRDGNEQFF
. | . | 12 | TRBJ1-4 | TRBV28 | TGTGCCAGCAGTCAGACCGGTGAAAAACTGTTTTTT | CASSQTGEKLFF
TRBD1 | . | 14 | TRBJ2-1 | TRBV18 | TGTGCCAGCTCACGTGATACGACGGGACAGGGGGAATTCTTC | CASSRDTTGQGEFF
. | . | 14 | TRBJ1-5 | TRBV7-9 | TGTGCCAGCAGCTTGGGGGCTATCGAACAGCCCCAGCATTTT | CASSLGAIEQPQHF
. | . | 13 | TRBJ2-1 | TRBV6-6 | TGTGCCAGCACGTTCCTAGAGGCGGGTGAGCAGTTCTTC | CASTFLEAGEQFF
TRBD2 | . | 18 | TRBJ2-1 | TRBV24-1 | TGTGCCACCAGTGAACGACGACTAGCGGGAGTCTCTTACAATGAGCAGTTCTTC | CATSERRLAGVSYNEQFF
. | . | 15 | TRBJ1-1 | TRBV7-2 | TGTGCCAGCAGCTTAGCGGTCGGGATGAACACTGAAGCTTTCTTT | CASSLAVGMNTEAFF
TRBD2 | . | 16 | TRBJ2-7 | TRBV2 | TGTGCCAGCAACCGGGACGCCTCGGGTAGCGGGTCGAGGGAGTACTTC | CASNRDASGSGSREYF
TRBD2 | . | 16 | TRBJ2-1 | TRBV13 | TGTGCCAGCAGCCCCAACGCGGGAGTAGGTGTCAATGAGCAGTTCTTC | CASSPNAGVGVNEQFF
TRBD2 | . | 14 | TRBJ2-7 | TRBV6-2/TRBV6-3 | TGTGCCAGCAGTTCGGGACTAGCGGGAGCGGAGCAGTACTTC | CASSSGLAGAEQYF
TRBD1 | . | 16 | TRBJ1-2 | TRBV6-2/TRBV6-3 | TGTGCCAGCAGTTACTCCGGGACAGGGGGCCCCGGTGGCTACACCTTC | CASSYSGTGGPGGYTF
. | once | 15 | TRBJ1-4 | TRBV27 | TGTGCCAGCAGTTCTGGTGGCGCAACTAATGAAAAACTGTTTTTT | CASSSGGATNEKLFF
. | . | 14 | TRBJ1-3 | TRBV28 | TGTGCCAGCAGCCCACCGGGTGTTGGAAACACCATATATTTT | CASSPPGVGNTIYF
. | . | 14 | TRBJ2-1 | TRBV11-3 | TGTGCCAGCAGCTTAGAAGGCTACAACAATGAGCAGTTCTTC | CASSLEGYNNEQFF
TRBD1 | . | 12 | TRBJ1-1 | TRBV7-9 | TGTGCCAGCAGCTTGGGACAGGGTGAAGCTTTCTTT | CASSLGQGEAFF
TRBD2 | . | 18 | TRBJ2-2 | TRBV4-1 | TGCGCCAGCAGCCGAAGTGCGGGACTAGGGACGAACACCGGGGAGCTGTTTTTT | CASSRSAGLGTNTGELFF
. | once | 14 | TRBJ2-3 | TRBV11-2 | TGTGCCAGCAGCTTAGGGAGGGGCACAGATACGCAGTATTTT | CASSLGRGTDTQYF
TRBD2 | . | 14 | TRBJ2-1 | TRBV20-1 | TGCAGTGCTAGTAGAGGGGCTAGCGGGGCAGAGCAGTTCTTC | CSASRGASGAEQFF
. | . | 17 | TRBJ1-5 | TRBV28 | TGTGCCAGCAGTTTTCTGGGAAGGGGCCCTAGCAATCAGCCCCAGCATTTT | CASSFLGRGPSNQPQHF
. | . | 14 | TRBJ1-2 | TRBV6-5 | TGTGCCAGCAGTAGCGAGGTGGTGTTGGGGGGCTACACCTTC | CASSSEVVLGGYTF
. | . | 13 | TRBJ1-1 | TRBV30 | TGTGCCTGGAGGATCCAGGGAAACACTGAAGCTTTCTTT | CAWRIQGNTEAFF
TRBD2 | . | 16 | TRBJ2-1 | TRBV28 | TGTGCCAGCAGTTTAACTAGCGGGGCCTCTGGCAATGAGCAGTTCTTC | CASSLTSGASGNEQFF
TRBD1 | . | 16 | TRBJ2-7 | TRBV14 | TGTGCCAGCAGCCAAGGATTCCGGACAGGGCGGCTCGAGCAGTACTTC | CASSQGFRTGRLEQYF
. | . | 10 | TRBJ1-5 | TRBV28 | TGTGCCAGCAACCATCAGCCCCAGCATTTT | CASNHQPQHF
. | once | 10 | TRBJ1-1 | TRBV29-1 | TGCAGCGTTGGGGACACTGAAGCTTTCTTT | CSVGDTEAFF
. | . | 14 | TRBJ2-1 | TRBV24-1 | TGTGCCACCAGTCAAGGGTACTCCTACAATGAGCAGTTCTTC | CATSQGYSYNEQFF
TRBD2 | . | 15 | TRBJ2-7 | TRBV10-3 | TGTGCCATCAGGTCTAGCGGGAGCCGGACCTACGAGCAGTACTTC | CAIRSSGSRTYEQYF
. | . | 14 | TRBJ1-6 | TRBV5-5 | TGTGCCAGCAGCTCCCGGGGGGTTAATTCACCCCTCCACTTT | CASSSRGVNSPLHF
TRBD2 | . | 13 | TRBJ2-3 | TRBV2 | TGTGCCAGCAGTGCCAGCGGGAGGGATACGCAGTATTTT | CASSASGRDTQYF
. | . | 14 | TRBJ1-1 | TRBV7-2 | TGTGCCAGCAGCTTAATCCCAGGGGACACTGAAGCTTTCTTT | CASSLIPGDTEAFF